This TCR beta chain originates from a study of blood T cells in healthy people across ages. Notes on the study in general: Estimates drawn from one million T cells were deemed to understate diversity. When set beside aged donors, long-lived donors presented more naive CD4+ cells and higher diversity.

The length of the CDR3 is 18 residues. V dropped 7 bases and J dropped 1 base, with 20 bases sitting between them. The germline CDR1 and CDR2 sequences are MDHEN and SYDVKM. Per-sample PBMC isolation yielded at least 6.5 million cells. A second PCR of about 6 to 11 cycles used a sample-barcoded 5' primer and a J-beta primer mix. TCRdb recomputed calls from the 5' RACE reads with MiXCR, one row per CDR3 protein. In the table there are 800,000 to 950,000 distinct CDR3 sequences, around 46% of which are singletons. This clonotype was counted a few times. Its antigen remains unknown. The genes are TRBV28 and TRBJ1-6, with unresolved D. The clonotype comes from a man younger than 40 in good health. Sample: blood. DNA of the CDR3: TGTGCCAGCACCCCGACGATCGGGGTCTATTCCTATAATTCACCCCTCCACTTT. Its translation: CASTPTIGVYSYNSPLHF.